This entry lists 20 T cell receptor beta chains sequenced from one sample in a study of blood T cells in healthy people across ages. Sample-barcoded 5' priming and a J-beta primer mix drove a second PCR of roughly 6 to 12 cycles. TCRdb itself ran the 5' RACE reads through MiXCR, one entry per CDR3 protein. The sample contains fewer than 750,000 distinct CDR3 sequences, 52% of which appear only once. Sample: blood. The receptors stem from a woman of 80 years or more in good health.

This clonotype has a count of ten or more. This rearrangement joins TRBV20-1 to TRBJ2-1; TRBD1 might be the D (6 bases). The CDR3 contains 14 residues. Trimming pared 7 bases from V and 8 bases from J, leaving 21 bases between. Germline assignment: CDR1 DFQATT and CDR2 SNEGSKA (reference sequence). CDR3 bases: TGCAGTGTCCGACCTGGGGGCAGAGCCCATGAGCAGTTCTTC. Protein product: CSVRPGGRAHEQFF.

This clonotype was seen more than once but under ten times. The rearrangement links TRBV7-3 to TRBJ2-1; perhaps D is TRBD1 or TRBD2 (5 bases each). CDR3 size: 16 residues. Germline assignment: CDR1 SGHTA and CDR2 FQGTGA. Trimming left V 1 base short and J 2 bases short, with 12 bases between. Written as DNA, the CDR3 is TGTGCCAGCAGCTTAAGAGAGGGGAATCCCTACAATGAGCAGTTCTTC. Its translation: CASSLREGNPYNEQFF.

Of note for this clonotype: At one end, the junction sequence differs from germline, possibly due to a read error. This chain links TRBV12-3 or TRBV12-4 with TRBJ2-6; possible D gene TRBD1, 5 bases. This CDR3 has 17 amino acids. The CDR3 is CASSLTGVISRANVLTF. The CDR3 DNA is TGTGCCAGCAGTTTAACAGGCGTAATCTCTAGGGCCAACGTCCTGACTTTC.

This clonotype was counted only a few times. The genes are TRBV20-1 and TRBJ2-7, with a weak D call TRBD2 (5 bases). The CDR3 runs 11 residues. V lost 7 bases and J 5 bases, leaving 12 bases between the germline ends. Germline loops: CDR1 DFQATT, CDR2 SNEGSKA (reference sequence). CDR3 DNA sequence: TGCAGTGGAGGGCCGGCCCACGAGCAGTACTTC. It encodes CSGGPAHEQYF.

This clonotype was recorded many times. The chain recombines TRBV3-1 with TRBJ1-5; D is ambiguous. With 1 base removed from V and 0 bases from J, the gap between germline ends came to 4 bases. The CDR3 sequence is 14 residues long. Germline-derived CDR1 and CDR2 are LGHDT and YNNKEL (reference sequence). As DNA, the CDR3 is TGTGCCAGCAGCCAAGGTAGTAGCAATCAGCCCCAGCATTTT. Translated, it gives CASSQGSSNQPQHF.

The genes are TRBV29-1 and TRBJ1-2; 8 positions agree with TRBD1. CDR1 SQVTM and CDR2 ANQGSEA come from the germline V gene. This CDR3 spans 14 amino acids. V gave up 3 bases and J gave up 0 bases; unmatched junction bases: 3. In nucleotides, the CDR3 is TGCAGCGTTGAGGAGACAGGGGCTAACTATGGCTACACCTTC. It codes for CSVEETGANYGYTF.

This clonotype came up a few times. The rearrangement uses TRBV5-1 and TRBJ2-2; a possible D gene is TRBD1 (5 bases). In germline, CDR1 is SGHRS, CDR2 YFSETQ. The CDR3 is 15 amino acids. V was shortened by 0 bases and J by 4 bases, with 10 bases between the two germline ends. The chain's CDR3 is CASSLEGASTGELFF. Written as DNA, the CDR3 is TGCGCCAGCAGCTTGGAAGGGGCAAGCACCGGGGAGCTGTTTTTT. Full variable domain (outside the CDR3, taken from reference TRBV5-1 and TRBJ2-2): KAGVTQTPRYLIKTRGQQVTLSCSPISGHRSVSWYQQTPGQGLQFLFEYFSETQRNKGNFPGRFSGRQFSNSRSEMNVSTLELGDSALYLCASSLEGASTGELFFGEGSRLTVL.

The chain combines TRBV7-9 with TRBJ2-5; D is ambiguous. Germline V lookup: CDR1 SEHNR, CDR2 FQNEAQ (reference sequence). This CDR3 comprises 11 residues. The V end lost 3 bases, the J end lost 13 bases, and 12 bases lay between the germline ends. This CDR3 is CASSFYNERYF. DNA of the CDR3: TGTGCCAGCAGCTTCTACAATGAGCGGTACTTC. Looking up the rest from reference TRBV7-9 and TRBJ2-5 gives the full variable domain: DTGVSQNPRHKITKRGQNVTFRCDPISEHNRLYWYRQTLGQGPEFLTYFQNEAQLEKSRLLSDRFSAERPKGSFSTLEIQRTEQGDSAMYLCASSFYNERYFGPGTRLLVL.

To note about this clonotype: One base away lies a much larger clone, so this may be a sequencing read error. This rearrangement joins TRBV12-3 or TRBV12-4 to TRBJ2-7, with D perhaps TRBD1 or TRBD2 (5 bases each). Deletions cut 6 bases from V and 6 bases from J, with 15 bases between. The CDR3 length is 13 residues. The CDR3 sequence: CASSRGSGREQYF. The CDR3 DNA is TGTGCCAGCAGCCGAGGGTCGGGACGCGAGCAGTACTTC.

Here the CDR3 reads CASSYLGGTGAYEQYF. The CDR3 DNA sequence: TGTGCCAGCAGTTACCTTGGCGGGACAGGAGCCTACGAGCAGTACTTC. The chain couples TRBV6-6 to TRBJ2-7; 8 nucleotides match TRBD1. Germline CDR1 and CDR2: MNHNY and SVGAGI (reference sequence). The trim removed 2 bases at V and 2 bases at J, leaving 8 bases unmatched. The CDR3 spans 16 residues.

The V gene is TRBV9, the J gene TRBJ1-2, with TRBD1 matching over 8 bases. V shed 4 bases, J shed 7 bases, and the junction held 12 bases outside the gene matches. Germline V gene sequence: CDR1 SGDLS, CDR2 YYNGEE. This CDR3 region has 15 residues. The CDR3 nucleotides are TGTGCCAGCAGCCTAGGAGGGACAGGAGTCACTGGCTACACCTTC. Its translation is CASSLGGTGVTGYTF.

This clonotype was observed at least ten times. The gene calls are TRBV29-1 and TRBJ2-7; D is ambiguous. V dropped 5 bases and J dropped 3 bases, with 20 bases sitting between them. The CDR3 extends over 15 amino acids. From germline, CDR1 is SQVTM and CDR2 ANQGSEA. The CDR3 loop reads CSVTRPHGLFYEQYF. CDR3 DNA sequence: TGCAGCGTTACGAGACCCCATGGCCTTTTCTACGAGCAGTACTTC.

This clonotype has at least ten counts. The rearrangement joins TRBV29-1 to TRBJ2-3, with 7 nucleotides matching TRBD1. The CDR3 has 13 residues. Looked up from germline, CDR1 is SQVTM and CDR2 is ANQGSEA. V lost 2 bases, J lost 4 bases, and 3 bases stayed unmatched. CDR3 loop: CSVESQGADTQYF. In DNA, the CDR3 is TGCAGCGTTGAAAGTCAGGGGGCAGATACGCAGTATTTT.

Note on this clonotype: With a much larger clone just one base away, this may be a read error. This chain uses TRBV28 with TRBJ2-1; the match to TRBD2 covers 10 bases. CDR3 size: 15 residues. The ends lost 2 bases at V and 8 bases at J; junction bases unmatched: 6. Germline V gene data show CDR1 as MDHEN and CDR2 as SYDVKM. DNA for the CDR3: TGTGCCAGCAGTTTACGACGAGCGGGAGGGGATGAGCAGTTCTTC. Translated: CASSLRRAGGDEQFF.

A few counts support this clonotype. The chain uses TRBV27 and TRBJ2-5; no clear D. Germline CDR1 MNHEY, CDR2 SMNVEV (reference sequence). CDR3 length: 18 residues. Trimming removed 6 bases at V and 2 bases at J, with 25 bases between. The CDR3 DNA follows: TGTGCCAGCAGCCCCAGAAATAGTCTAAAGGTGGCACAAGAGACCCAGTACTTC. Encoded protein: CASSPRNSLKVAQETQYF.

This clonotype was seen ten or more times. The J gene is TRBJ1-2, the V gene TRBV5-1, with 7 bases lining up with TRBD1. The CDR3 has 13 residues. From germline, CDR1 is SGHRS and CDR2 YFSETQ. J was trimmed by 3 bases and V by 2 bases; bases with no gene match: 1. The CDR3 protein is CASSFTGDYGYTF. The DNA of the CDR3 is TGCGCCAGCAGCTTTACAGGGGACTATGGCTACACCTTC.

In this sample, this clonotype turned up a few times. The chain couples TRBV12-5 to TRBJ2-1; 7 nucleotides align to TRBD2. With 2 bases clipped from V and 9 bases from J, the junction kept 10 bases outside the gene matches. The length of the CDR3 is 15 residues. In germline, CDR1 is LGHNT, CDR2 FRNRAP. The DNA for the CDR3 is TGTGCTAGTGGTTTGACTGCTAGCGGTTATGGTGAGCAGTTCTTC. Amino acid sequence: CASGLTASGYGEQFF.

The genes are TRBV10-3 and TRBJ2-1; 8 positions agree with TRBD2. Germline CDR1 is ENHRY and CDR2 is SYGVKD. After removal of 4 bases from V and 4 bases from J, the junction contained 15 bases not matched to a gene. There are 18 residues in the CDR3. The CDR3 sequence is CAISAHDDLAGLYNEQFF. The CDR3 nucleotides are TGTGCCATCAGTGCCCATGACGATCTAGCGGGTCTTTACAATGAGCAGTTCTTC.

The V call is TRBV20-1, the J call TRBJ1-5; 8 bases line up with TRBD1. Unmatched junction bases numbered 4, after V lost 0 bases and J lost 6 bases. CDR1 is DFQATT and CDR2 is SNEGSKA in the germline V gene (reference sequence). This CDR3 comprises 14 residues. In nucleotides, the CDR3 is TGCAGTGCTAGAGACGACAGGGGAATTCAGCCCCAGCATTTT. This sequence encodes CSARDDRGIQPQHF.

This clonotype occurred many times. The chain employs TRBV7-6 and TRBJ2-1, with 14 bases lining up with TRBD2. The CDR3 is 19 residues long. Trimming cost V 3 bases and J 5 bases; bases outside gene matches: 12. Looked up from germline, CDR1 is SGHVS and CDR2 is FNYEAQ. The CDR3 bases are TGTGCCAGCAGCTTCCGACTAGCGGGGGGGCCGAATGAAAACAATGAGCAGTTCTTC. It codes for CASSFRLAGGPNENNEQFF.